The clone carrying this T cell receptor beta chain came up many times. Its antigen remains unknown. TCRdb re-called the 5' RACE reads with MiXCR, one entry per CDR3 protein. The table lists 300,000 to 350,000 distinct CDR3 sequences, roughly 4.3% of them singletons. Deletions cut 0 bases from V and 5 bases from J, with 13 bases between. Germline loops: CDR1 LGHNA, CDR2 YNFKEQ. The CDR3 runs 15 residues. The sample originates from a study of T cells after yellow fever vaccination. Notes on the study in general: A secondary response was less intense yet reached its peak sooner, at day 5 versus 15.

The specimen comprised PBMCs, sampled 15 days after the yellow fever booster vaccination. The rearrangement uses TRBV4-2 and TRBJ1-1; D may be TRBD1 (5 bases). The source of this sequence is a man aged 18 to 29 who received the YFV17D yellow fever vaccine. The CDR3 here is CASSQEGAGSTEAFF. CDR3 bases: TGTGCCAGCAGCCAAGAAGGGGCAGGGAGTACTGAAGCTTTCTTT.